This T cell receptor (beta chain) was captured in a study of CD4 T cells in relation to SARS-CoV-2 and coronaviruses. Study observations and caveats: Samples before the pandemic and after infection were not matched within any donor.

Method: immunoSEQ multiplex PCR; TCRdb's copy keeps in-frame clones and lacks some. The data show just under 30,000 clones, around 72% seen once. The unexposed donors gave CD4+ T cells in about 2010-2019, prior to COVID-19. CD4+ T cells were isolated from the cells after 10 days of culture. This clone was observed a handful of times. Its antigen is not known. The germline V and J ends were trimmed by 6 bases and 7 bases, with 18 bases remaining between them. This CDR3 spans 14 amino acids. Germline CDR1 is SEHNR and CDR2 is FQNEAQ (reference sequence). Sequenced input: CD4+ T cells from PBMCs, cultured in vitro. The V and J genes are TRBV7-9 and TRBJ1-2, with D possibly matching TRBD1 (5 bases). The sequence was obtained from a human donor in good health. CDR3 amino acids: CASSSGTERTGYTF. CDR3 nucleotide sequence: TGTGCCAGCAGTTCCGGGACGGAGAGGACTGGCTACACCTTC. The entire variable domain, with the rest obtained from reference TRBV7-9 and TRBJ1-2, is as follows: DTGVSQNPRHKITKRGQNVTFRCDPISEHNRLYWYRQTLGQGPEFLTYFQNEAQLEKSRLLSDRFSAERPKGSFSTLEIQRTEQGDSAMYLCASSSGTERTGYTFGSGTRLTVV.